This entry describes one TCR beta chain. This CDR3 contains 16 residues. Germline values: CDR1 LGHNA, CDR2 YSLEER. Trimming took off 2 bases at V and 4 bases at J, with 14 bases between the two ends. Individual cDNA molecules (in the library) carried attached unique molecular identifiers. Original analysis: A per-sample median of 95,638 TCRs was observed, with a range of roughly 23,224 to 750,000. TCRdb passed the RACE reads through MiXCR, listing each CDR3 protein once. TCRdb's processing, not the authors', yielded these V and J calls. The table includes more than 250,000 distinct CDR3 sequences, about 9% detected once. Time point: pre-sensitization, week 0. Treatment given: therapeutic diphenylcyclopropenone sensitization with weekly scalp DPC. The data derive from a study of human T cells and chemical hapten exposure.

The starting material was whole blood, obtained in connection with sensitization to the hapten diphenylcyclopropenone (DPC). The sequence came from a woman aged 35 to 49 with alopecia areata. Some clones in this sample may be carry-over from other donors' samples. The V and J genes are TRBV4-3 and TRBJ1-4; D unclear. The CDR3 region is CASSQNGPSRNEKLFF. DNA of the CDR3: TGCGCCAGCAGCCAAAATGGCCCGAGTCGTAATGAAAAACTGTTTTTT.